This TCR beta chain was captured in a study of blood T cell repertoires in COVID-19. Across the study: Material from acute and convalescent COVID-19 was sourced from the United States, Italy and Spain. Sources were T cells, B-cell-depleted T cells, or PBMCs; the material itself was cDNA or gDNA.

Original methodology: Amplification with reference gene primers provided the estimates of nucleated cell counts. The repertoire was sequenced with immunoSEQ multiplex PCR; TCRdb's copy has only in-frame clones and lacks some. The V and J calls and clone size are taken from that table; D and trimming were inferred from the DNA. The sample includes roughly 250,000 clones, 70% to 90% of them seen just once. The CDR3 is 14 residues long. CDR1 is SGHRS, CDR2 YFSETQ, per germline. Trimming removed 1 base at V and 5 bases at J, with 10 bases between. The V call is TRBV5-1, the J call TRBJ1-5; TRBD1 is a possible D gene (6 bases). Sequencing used peripheral blood. This clonotype was obtained from a woman aged 40-49 years who had recovered from COVID-19. CDR3 sequence: CASSLSTGDQPQHF. CDR3 bases: TGCGCCAGCAGCTTGTCGACAGGTGATCAGCCCCAGCATTTT.